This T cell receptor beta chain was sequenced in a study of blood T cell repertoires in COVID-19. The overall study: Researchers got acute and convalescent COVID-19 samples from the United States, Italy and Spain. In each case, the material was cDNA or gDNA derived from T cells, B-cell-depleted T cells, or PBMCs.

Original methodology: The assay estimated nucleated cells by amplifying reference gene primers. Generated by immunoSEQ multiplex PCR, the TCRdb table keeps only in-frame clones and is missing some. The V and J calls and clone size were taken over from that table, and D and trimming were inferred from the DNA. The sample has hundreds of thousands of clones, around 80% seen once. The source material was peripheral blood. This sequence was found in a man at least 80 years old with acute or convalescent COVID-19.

The DNA for the CDR3 is TGTGCCAGCAGCTCCCGTAACACCGGGGAGCTGTTTTTT. Translated, it gives CASSSRNTGELFF. The V call is TRBV7-9, the J call TRBJ2-2; D gene uncertain. Looked up from germline, CDR1 is SEHNR and CDR2 is FQNEAQ (reference sequence). V lost 4 bases, J lost 2 bases, and 5 bases lay in between. CDR3 length equals 13 residues.